Shown below are 25 T cell receptor beta chains from a single sample sequenced in a study of CD8 T cells in ankylosing spondylitis. One entry per CDR3 protein, called by TCRdb with MiXCR from the 5' RACE reads. The sample consists of around 75,000 distinct CDR3 sequences, about 5.7% of them appearing once. Sequencing used blood, either unsorted or a sorted T cell fraction (not recorded which). The receptors come from a male donor with ankylosing spondylitis or in good health (not recorded which).

This clonotype was counted at least ten times. The chain combines TRBV6-5 with TRBJ1-1; D is ambiguous. This CDR3 comprises 11 residues. Trimming left V 4 bases short and J 7 bases short, with 7 bases between. Germline CDR1 MNHEY, CDR2 SVGAGI. The CDR3: CASSSPREAFF. CDR3 sequence (DNA): TGTGCCAGCAGTTCACCCCGTGAAGCTTTCTTT.

This clonotype has only a few counts. The rearrangement links TRBV5-1 to TRBJ2-5; possibly TRBD1 for D (5 bases). The germline gives CDR1 SGHRS, CDR2 YFSETQ. V lost 2 bases and J lost 2, with 10 bases in between. The CDR3 runs to 14 residues. DNA for the CDR3: TGCGCCAGCAGCTTCTCTGGGGCTCAAGAGACCCAGTACTTC. Translated: CASSFSGAQETQYF.

This clonotype came up many times. The gene calls are TRBV20-1 and TRBJ1-1; the D gene is possibly TRBD1 (6 bases). V lost 3 bases, J lost 4 bases, and 15 bases lay in between. The germline CDR1 and CDR2 sequences are DFQATT and SNEGSKA (reference sequence). The CDR3 is made up of 14 amino acids. Written as DNA, the CDR3 is TGCAGTGCTAGGCGGCAGGGGTTGTCCACTGAAGCTTTCTTT. Residues: CSARRQGLSTEAFF.

The CDR3 protein is CASSSGTGYGRTGNTIYF. The DNA of the CDR3 is TGTGCCAGCAGTTCCGGGACAGGATACGGGCGTACTGGAAACACCATATATTTT. The chain joins TRBV2 to TRBJ1-3, with 8 bases lining up with TRBD1. The CDR3 extends over 18 amino acids. The junction had 14 bases not matched to a gene; V was cut back by 5 bases and J by 2 bases. Germline V CDR1 and CDR2: SNHLY, FYNNEI.

This clonotype appeared many times. The chain is built from TRBV2 and TRBJ1-2; no clear D gene. V was clipped by 4 bases and J by 6 bases, with 6 bases between them. Germline CDR1 SNHLY, CDR2 FYNNEI. CDR3 length equals 11 residues. As DNA, the CDR3 is TGTGCCAGCAGTGGACGAAATGGCTACACCTTC. It specifies CASSGRNGYTF.

This clonotype was seen ten or more times. The chain recombines TRBV6-5 with TRBJ2-1, with TRBD1 matching over 7 bases. CDR3 size: 16 residues. Trimming cost V 0 bases and J 7 bases; bases outside gene matches: 9. CDR1 is MNHEY and CDR2 is SVGAGI in the germline V gene. In DNA, the CDR3 is TGTGCCAGCAGTTACTCCCCGGGACAGATGGAGAATGAGCAGTTCTTC. It specifies CASSYSPGQMENEQFF.

This clonotype was seen ten or more times. This chain uses TRBV19 with TRBJ1-2; D may be TRBD1 (6 bases). Trimming took 9 bases from V and 1 from J, leaving 15 bases between them. Germline V gene sequence: CDR1 LNHDA, CDR2 SQIVND (reference sequence). The CDR3 has 14 amino acids. CDR3 in amino acids: CASSQQGHNYGYTF. The CDR3 DNA sequence: TGTGCCAGCTCCCAGCAGGGGCATAACTATGGCTACACCTTC.

The table lists this clonotype with many counts. The genes are TRBV24-1 and TRBJ2-5, with TRBD2 matching 13 bases. The V and J ends lost 4 bases and 2 bases, in that order; junction bases with no gene match: 3. This CDR3 comprises 16 residues. Per germline, CDR1 KGHDR and CDR2 SFDVKD. The DNA of the CDR3 is TGTGCCACCAGTGACGCGGGACTAGCGGGGCAAGAGACCCAGTACTTC. It yields the protein CATSDAGLAGQETQYF.

This clonotype was recorded many times. The gene calls are TRBV7-2 and TRBJ2-7, with a possible D match to TRBD2 (5 bases). Trimming pared 5 bases from V and 8 bases from J, leaving 16 bases between. CDR3 length: 13 amino acids. The germline gives CDR1 SGHTA, CDR2 FQGNSA. CDR3 coding DNA: TGTGCCAGCAGCCCGACGGACTCCCTCAAGCAGTACTTC. Its protein product is CASSPTDSLKQYF.

This clonotype was seen at least ten times. The chain carries TRBV6-2 or TRBV6-3 and TRBJ2-5; D not resolved. With 2 bases removed from V and 5 bases from J, the gap between germline ends came to 6 bases. The CDR3 is made up of 12 amino acids. Germline CDR1 MNHEY, CDR2 SVGEGT. The CDR3 sequence is CASSYIAETQYF. CDR3 in DNA: TGTGCCAGCAGTTACATCGCGGAGACCCAGTACTTC.

This clonotype was counted ten times or more. V and J are TRBV10-3 and TRBJ2-5; D not certain. This CDR3 is built from 14 residues. The V gene lost 3 bases and the J gene lost 5 bases, with 13 bases spanning the gap. Germline V gene data show CDR1 as ENHRY and CDR2 as SYGVKD. CDR3 coding DNA: TGTGCCATCAGTGACCCCCTCATTGGGGAGACCCAGTACTTC. Protein product: CAISDPLIGETQYF.

This clonotype came up many times. The J gene is TRBJ2-7, the V gene TRBV6-2 or TRBV6-3; unclear D gene. The CDR3 totals 11 residues. V lost 5 bases, J lost 0 bases, and 2 bases lay in between. CDR1 is MNHEY and CDR2 is SVGEGT in the germline V gene. This CDR3 reads CASSTSYEQYF. The CDR3 nucleotides are TGTGCCAGCAGTACCTCCTACGAGCAGTACTTC.

A few counts support this clonotype. This chain connects TRBV7-2 to TRBJ2-1; TRBD2 agrees at 15 bases. Germline assignment: CDR1 SGHTA and CDR2 FQGNSA. The CDR3 sequence is 16 residues long. Trimming took 5 bases from V and 8 from J; bases not matched to a gene: 7. This chain's CDR3 is CASSLRTSGGAHEQFF. In DNA, the CDR3 is TGTGCCAGCAGCCTCCGGACTAGCGGGGGGGCCCATGAGCAGTTCTTC.

In its sample, this clonotype was seen many times. The V and J genes are TRBV10-1 and TRBJ2-3; D unresolved. This CDR3 contains 14 residues. Per the germline V gene, CDR1 is WNHNN and CDR2 is SYGVQD (reference sequence). V lost 5 bases, J lost 5 bases, and 14 bases lay in between. This chain's CDR3 is CASSLGPAEDTQYF. CDR3 bases: TGCGCCAGCAGTTTGGGCCCCGCAGAAGATACGCAGTATTTT.

In this sample, this clonotype turned up many times. The J gene is TRBJ2-1, the V gene TRBV20-1; 8 bases match TRBD2. Germline values: CDR1 DFQATT, CDR2 SNEGSKA (reference sequence). The junction had 7 bases not matched to a gene; V was cut back by 6 bases and J by 0 bases. This CDR3 region has 15 residues. CDR3 loop: CSAPGLARSYNEQFF. The DNA of the CDR3 is TGCAGTGCCCCCGGACTAGCCCGCTCCTACAATGAGCAGTTCTTC.

This clonotype came up many times. The chain carries TRBV25-1 and TRBJ2-1; D not certain. Looked up from germline, CDR1 is MGHDK and CDR2 is SYGVNS. The germline V and J ends were trimmed by 1 base and 0 bases, with 7 bases remaining between them. The CDR3 is 15 amino acids. Here the CDR3 reads CASSESRGSYNEQFF. CDR3 DNA: TGTGCCAGCAGTGAATCACGAGGCTCCTACAATGAGCAGTTCTTC. The complete variable domain, with remaining parts taken from reference TRBV25-1 and TRBJ2-1, reads EADIYQTPRYLVIGTGKKITLECSQTMGHDKMYWYQQDPGMELHLIHYSYGVNSTEKGDLSSESTVSRIRTEHFPLTLESARPSHTSQYLCASSESRGSYNEQFFGPGTRLTVL.

This clonotype has ten or more counts. The V gene is TRBV20-1, the J gene TRBJ2-3; no clear D gene. Germline CDR1 and CDR2: DFQATT and SNEGSKA (reference sequence). Trimming cost V 7 bases and J 2 bases, with 10 bases left between them. This CDR3 spans 12 amino acids. The DNA for the CDR3 is TGCAGTGTCCTTTTGGCCACAGATACGCAGTATTTT. It specifies CSVLLATDTQYF.

This clonotype turned up a few times. A read error may explain this, as a much larger clone is one base away. The chain is built from TRBV7-9 and TRBJ1-1; maybe TRBD1 (5 bases). Per the germline V gene, CDR1 is SEHNR and CDR2 is FQNEAQ (reference sequence). The CDR3 covers 13 residues. The CDR3 DNA follows: TGTACCAGCAGCTCAACAGGAACGGCTGAAGCTTTCTTT. Translating gives CTSSSTGTAEAFF.

This clonotype has a count of ten or more. V usage is TRBV12-3 or TRBV12-4 and J usage is TRBJ1-3; D gene uncertain. CDR3 size: 17 residues. V lost 3 bases to trimming and J lost 1 base, with 16 bases between them. Here the CDR3 DNA reads TGTGCCAGCAGTTTCTCTCCGGGAGCTGGGTCTGGAAACACCATATATTTT. As protein: CASSFSPGAGSGNTIYF.

Many counts were recorded for this clonotype. The chain carries TRBV29-1 and TRBJ1-3; D is ambiguous. The CDR3 extends over 16 amino acids. Germline-derived CDR1 and CDR2 are SQVTM and ANQGSEA. Trimming removed 0 bases at V and 0 bases at J, with 12 bases between. Here the CDR3 DNA reads TGCAGCGTTGAAGATCAGCGAGGCCTCTCTGGAAACACCATATATTTT. Translation: CSVEDQRGLSGNTIYF.

This clonotype has a count of ten or more. The V gene is TRBV29-1, the J gene TRBJ2-4; 16 positions match TRBD2. The ends lost 6 bases at V and 2 bases at J; junction bases unmatched: 10. The germline V gene encodes CDR1 SQVTM and CDR2 ANQGSEA. The CDR3 is 18 residues long. CDR3 sequence: CSVDAGTSGGASKNIQYF. DNA for the CDR3: TGCAGCGTGGACGCCGGGACTAGCGGGGGGGCTTCCAAAAACATTCAGTACTTC. The variable domain in full, with the rest retrieved from reference TRBV29-1 and TRBJ2-4, is SAVISQKPSRDICQRGTSLTIQCQVDSQVTMMFWYRQQPGQSLTLIATANQGSEATYESGFVIDKFPISRPNLTFSTLTVSNMSPEDSSIYLCSVDAGTSGGASKNIQYFGAGTRLSVL.

This clonotype was observed at least ten times. The chain is built from TRBV21-1 and TRBJ1-2; whether TRBD1, the table's D call, matches the DNA was not checked. TRBV21-1 is flagged as a pseudogene. The CDR3 is 15 residues long. This CDR3 is CASSPGQGMGYGYTF. In DNA, the CDR3 is TGTGCCAGCAGTCCGGGACAGGGAATGGGCTATGGCTACACCTTC.

Concerning this clonotype: Given a much more abundant clone one base away, this may be a read error. This chain joins TRBV7-2 and TRBJ2-5; unclear D gene. Trimming shortened V by 1 base and J by 2 bases, and 5 bases separated the two germline ends. The CDR3 length is 13 residues. Germline values: CDR1 SGHTA, CDR2 FQGNSA. DNA of the CDR3: TGTACCAGCAGCTTAGGCCTACAAGAGACCCAGTACTTC. It translates to CTSSLGLQETQYF.

This clonotype was seen at least ten times. V usage is TRBV20-1 and J usage is TRBJ1-1, with TRBD1 matching over 7 bases. CDR1 and CDR2 (germline): DFQATT, SNEGSKA (reference sequence). The CDR3 spans 14 residues. The trim removed 3 bases at V and 3 bases at J, leaving 7 bases unmatched. CDR3 region: CSASGETGDTEAFF. DNA of the CDR3: TGCAGTGCTAGTGGGGAAACAGGGGACACTGAAGCTTTCTTT.

This clonotype was seen ten or more times. The J gene is TRBJ1-4, the V gene TRBV3-1; 8 bases fit TRBD1. Looked up from germline, CDR1 is LGHDT and CDR2 is YNNKEL (reference sequence). V lost 4 bases to trimming and J lost 4 bases; unmatched junction nucleotides: 5. The CDR3 spans 15 residues. The CDR3 sequence is CASSRKGQVNEKLFF. Written as DNA, the CDR3 is TGTGCCAGCAGCCGAAAGGGACAGGTTAATGAAAAACTGTTTTTT. The full variable domain, with the rest looked up from reference TRBV3-1 and TRBJ1-4, is DTAVSQTPKYLVTQMGNDKSIKCEQNLGHDTMYWYKQDSKKFLKIMFSYNNKELIINETVPNRFSPKSPDKAHLNLHINSLELGDSAVYFCASSRKGQVNEKLFFGSGTQLSVL.